Presented here are 29 T cell receptor beta chains from one specimen sequenced in a study of blood T cell repertoires in COVID-19 (dated by TCRdb to 2018 to 2020). The library relied on the immunoSEQ multiplex PCR assay. TCRdb provides this immuneACCESS table in a form limited to in-frame rearrangements. Some clones are lacking; in checked studies, under half of them reflect an unresolved V gene, and why the rest are absent is not known. Counted in this sample were about 130,000 clones; more than 75% of them appeared once. Of the sample, approximately 5.2% is held by the ten largest clones. The sample was peripheral blood. These receptor sequences come from an older woman with COVID-19, enrolled during active disease.

This clone occurred a few times. This rearrangement joins TRBV5-5 to TRBJ1-2; a possible D gene is TRBD1 (5 bases). V lost 5 bases, J lost 1 base, and 12 bases lay in between. The CDR3 is 14 amino acids. Germline V CDR1 and CDR2: SGHKS, YYEKEE (reference sequence). CDR3: CASSYGQGNYGYTF. CDR3 bases: TGTGCCAGCAGTTATGGCCAGGGTAACTATGGCTACACCTTC.

The rearrangement joins TRBV30 to TRBJ1-1; maybe TRBD1 (5 bases). The CDR3 spans 13 residues. Trimming took 8 bases from V and 0 from J, leaving 13 bases between them. Looked up from germline, CDR1 is GTSNPN and CDR2 is SVGIG (reference sequence). The CDR3 sequence is CAHSGRLNTEAFF. For the CDR3, the DNA is TGTGCCCATTCAGGGAGGTTGAACACTGAAGCTTTCTTT.

The chain has TRBV6-5 and TRBJ1-1, with a possible D match to TRBD1 (5 bases). The V and J ends lost 7 bases and 0 bases respectively, with 9 bases between them. The CDR3 is 13 amino acids. The germline gives CDR1 MNHEY, CDR2 SVGAGI. CDR3: CASKTGVNTEAFF. CDR3 bases: TGTGCCAGCAAAACGGGGGTGAACACTGAAGCTTTCTTT.

V is TRBV5-6 and J is TRBJ1-1, with 8 bases fitting TRBD1. The CDR3 extends over 17 amino acids. With V trimmed by 3 bases and J by 0 bases, 10 bases remained unmatched. The germline CDR1 and CDR2 sequences are SGHDT and YYEEEE. The CDR3 bases are TGTGCCAGCAGCTGGGGGTCCGCAGGGGGCATGAACACTGAAGCTTTCTTT. Translation: CASSWGSAGGMNTEAFF.

The rearrangement uses TRBV5-5 and TRBJ1-1, with D hard to call. This CDR3 has 15 amino acids. In germline, CDR1 is SGHKS, CDR2 YYEKEE (reference sequence). Trimming shortened V by 2 bases and J by 4 bases, and 15 bases separated the two germline ends. The CDR3 coding sequence is TGTGCCAGCAGCTTATATTTTCGAGGGTTCACTGAAGCTTTCTTT. The encoded protein is CASSLYFRGFTEAFF.

This rearrangement joins TRBV9 to TRBJ2-3; 13 bases are shared with TRBD2. Losses at the gene ends were 4 bases for V and 9 bases for J; bases not matched to a gene: 5. CDR3 length: 14 amino acids. The V gene's germline CDR1 is SGDLS and CDR2 YYNGEE. CDR3 nucleotides: TGTGCCAGCAGCTCGCGGACTAGCGGGGGAACGCAGTATTTT. It encodes CASSSRTSGGTQYF.

This sequence joins TRBV6-2 or TRBV6-3 and TRBJ1-4; D remains ambiguous. Germline V gene sequence: CDR1 MNHEY, CDR2 SVGEGT. The CDR3 is made up of 14 amino acids. Trimming pared 2 bases from V and 2 bases from J, leaving 6 bases between. CDR3 region: CASSYIQTNEKLFF. DNA of the CDR3: TGTGCCAGCAGTTACATACAGACTAATGAAAAACTGTTTTTT.

J is TRBJ2-1 and V is TRBV13; possibly TRBD2 for D (6 bases). V gave up 3 bases and J gave up 5 bases, with 14 bases separating them. This CDR3 spans 15 amino acids. CDR1 is PRHDT and CDR2 is FYEKMQ in the germline V gene (reference sequence). CDR3 residues: CASSFRLGQDNEQFF. CDR3 DNA: TGTGCCAGCAGCTTCAGACTAGGGCAGGACAATGAGCAGTTCTTC.

The chain links TRBV2 to TRBJ2-1; 12 bases are a match to TRBD2. V gave up 11 bases and J gave up 9 bases; unmatched junction bases: 11. Germline values: CDR1 SNHLY, CDR2 FYNNEI. The CDR3 consists of 14 residues. CDR3 region: CAGIATSGGSEQFF. In nucleotides, the CDR3 is TGTGCCGGGATAGCAACTAGCGGGGGGAGTGAGCAGTTCTTC. The full variable domain, with the rest looked up from reference TRBV2 and TRBJ2-1, is EPEVTQTPSHQVTQMGQEVILRCVPISNHLYFYWYRQILGQKVEFLVSFYNNEISEKSEIFDDQFSVERPDGSNFTLKIRSTKLEDSAMYFCAGIATSGGSEQFFGPGTRLTVL.

The genes are TRBV3-1 (or the pseudogene TRBV3-2) and TRBJ2-6; D unclear. Germline CDR1 reads LGHDT; CDR2 reads YNNKEL (reference sequence). Trimming shortened V by 6 bases and J by 0 bases, and 9 bases separated the two germline ends. The CDR3 is 15 amino acids. CDR3: CASSLSFSGANVLTF. The CDR3 DNA sequence: TGTGCCAGCAGTCTCTCCTTCTCTGGGGCCAACGTCCTGACTTTC.

This chain joins TRBV7-3 and TRBJ1-1, with 8 bases matching TRBD1. V lost 5 bases to trimming and J lost 1 base; unmatched junction nucleotides: 9. CDR3 length: 16 residues. Looked up from germline, CDR1 is SGHTA and CDR2 is FQGTGA. This chain's CDR3 is CASSQQAGTGNTEAFF. The CDR3 DNA reads as TGTGCCAGCAGCCAACAGGCCGGGACAGGGAACACTGAAGCTTTCTTT.

The CDR3 DNA reads TGTGCCAGCTCACCACAGCGGACAGGGTCTCTCGAGCAGTACTTC. This gives the protein CASSPQRTGSLEQYF. The chain has TRBV18 and TRBJ2-7; 8 bases line up with TRBD1. The CDR3 spans 15 residues. Trimming removed 1 base from V and 6 bases from J; junction bases left unmatched: 8. CDR1 and CDR2 from the germline V gene are KGHSH and LQKENI.

The chain carries TRBV6-5 and TRBJ1-2; 7 bases align to TRBD1. Germline V gene lookup returns CDR1 MNHEY and CDR2 SVGAGI. The CDR3 runs to 13 residues. The ends lost 8 bases at V and 2 bases at J; junction bases unmatched: 5. The CDR3 DNA reads TGTGCCAGCGCAACAGGGGCCAACTATGGCTACACCTTC. Residues: CASATGANYGYTF.

The gene calls are TRBV5-1 and TRBJ2-7, with TRBD1 identical over 10 bases. The CDR3 runs 16 residues. The germline gives CDR1 SGHRS, CDR2 YFSETQ. After removal of 4 bases from V and 6 bases from J, the junction contained 13 bases not matched to a gene. In DNA, the CDR3 is TGCGCCAGCAGCCCATCGCCCGGGACAGGGGTTTTCGAGCAGTACTTC. Residues: CASSPSPGTGVFEQYF.

V is TRBV19 and J is TRBJ2-7; TRBD1 might be the D (6 bases). Germline V gene sequence: CDR1 LNHDA, CDR2 SQIVND (reference sequence). The CDR3 consists of 15 residues. Trimming removed 9 bases at V and 4 bases at J, with 22 bases between. CDR3 sequence: CARTNGGLVQYEQYF. The CDR3 DNA reads TGTGCCAGAACCAATGGGGGCCTCGTGCAATACGAGCAGTACTTC.

The chain joins TRBV27 to TRBJ2-1, with 7 bases aligning to TRBD2. The CDR3 consists of 17 residues. Germline CDR1 reads MNHEY; CDR2 reads SMNVEV (reference sequence). Trimming at V came to 5 bases and at J to 0 bases, leaving 10 bases not matched to a gene. DNA of the CDR3: TGTGCCAGCAGTGCCCGGGCGGGAGCCAACTCCTACAATGAGCAGTTCTTC. Its translation is CASSARAGANSYNEQFF.

This clone turned up a few times. CDR3 nucleotides: TGTGCCAGCAGTTGGACTCCCACCGGGGAGCTGTTTTTT. Its translation is CASSWTPTGELFF. J is TRBJ2-2 and V is TRBV6-2 or TRBV6-3; possibly TRBD2 for D (5 bases). The CDR3 is 13 residues long. CDR1 is MNHEY and CDR2 is SVGEGT in the germline V gene. The V and J ends lost 4 bases and 4 bases respectively, with 7 bases between them.

This clone was counted once. This sequence joins TRBV5-4 and TRBJ1-4; D unclear. The CDR3 is made up of 15 amino acids. Trimming took 0 bases from V and 0 from J, leaving 6 bases between them. Germline loops: CDR1 SGHNT, CDR2 YYREEE (reference sequence). The CDR3 is CASSLGLSTNEKLFF. The DNA for the CDR3 is TGTGCCAGCAGCTTGGGACTGTCAACTAATGAAAAACTGTTTTTT.

The chain couples TRBV7-9 to TRBJ1-1, with D tentatively TRBD1 (6 bases). The CDR3 spans 15 residues. The germline V gene encodes CDR1 SEHNR and CDR2 FQNEAQ (reference sequence). V shed 5 bases and J shed 5 bases, with 18 bases lying between them. The CDR3 bases are TGTGCCAGCAGCCCCATAACAAGGGGGTGGACTGAAGCTTTCTTT. Translated: CASSPITRGWTEAFF.

The chain couples TRBV25-1 to TRBJ2-3, with D possibly TRBD2 on 5 matching bases. The CDR3 contains 16 residues. Trimming left V 4 bases short and J 5 bases short, with 19 bases between. Germline V gene lookup returns CDR1 MGHDK and CDR2 SYGVNS. The CDR3 coding sequence is TGTGCCAGCAGTGCAAAGGAGGTGGGGTTGGGAGATACGCAGTATTTT. This sequence encodes CASSAKEVGLGDTQYF.

The chain employs TRBV9 and TRBJ2-2, with no clear D. Germline CDR1 SGDLS, CDR2 YYNGEE. Trimming shortened V by 3 bases and J by 1 base, and 4 bases separated the two germline ends. This CDR3 comprises 13 residues. In DNA, the CDR3 is TGTGCCAGCAGCGACGGGAACACCGGGGAGCTGTTTTTT. Translating gives CASSDGNTGELFF.

This clone was counted at least ten times. The V and J genes are TRBV10-3 and TRBJ1-2, with D unresolved. There are 17 residues in the CDR3. CDR1 is ENHRY, CDR2 SYGVKD, per germline. V lost 8 bases to trimming and J lost 4 bases, with 26 bases between them. The CDR3 DNA sequence: TGTGCCATCGGACCAGCGGATAACAGTCCTAGGACCTATGGCTACACCTTC. It is translated as CAIGPADNSPRTYGYTF.

The genes are TRBV27 and TRBJ1-5; D is unresolved. CDR3 length: 15 amino acids. The germline gives CDR1 MNHEY, CDR2 SMNVEV (reference sequence). Trimming removed 3 bases from V and 1 base from J, with 10 bases in between. In DNA, the CDR3 is TGTGCCAGCAGTTTTGGAGGCAGGAGCAATCAGCCCCAGCATTTT. Translated: CASSFGGRSNQPQHF.

The chain couples TRBV5-1 to TRBJ1-1; D call uncertain. The CDR3 is 12 residues long. Trimming shortened V by 0 bases and J by 7 bases, and 7 bases separated the two germline ends. Germline V gene data show CDR1 as SGHRS and CDR2 as YFSETQ. CDR3 region: CASSLVEGEAFF. The DNA for the CDR3 is TGCGCCAGCAGCTTGGTGGAGGGTGAAGCTTTCTTT.

The chain carries TRBV7-9 and TRBJ2-4; 7 bases are a match to TRBD1. V trimming: 7 bases; J trimming: 5 bases; junction bases outside the gene matches: 11. The CDR3 loop spans 15 amino acids. CDR1 and CDR2 from the germline V gene are SEHNR and FQNEAQ (reference sequence). CDR3 bases: TGTGCCAGCACCCACGTTTGGGACAGAGAAAACATTCAGTACTTC. Translated, it gives CASTHVWDRENIQYF.

The CDR3: CASSLASGGGADTQYF. The CDR3 DNA reads TGTGCCAGCAGCTTAGCCAGCGGGGGAGGCGCAGATACGCAGTATTTT. The rearrangement uses TRBV7-2 and TRBJ2-3, with TRBD2 matching 8 bases. The CDR3 is 16 residues long. Germline loops: CDR1 SGHTA, CDR2 FQGNSA. J gave up 4 bases and V 0 bases, and 6 bases lay outside the gene matches.

Only a few counts were recorded for this clone. V and J are TRBV9 and TRBJ2-7; 13 positions agree with TRBD2. Germline CDR1 SGDLS, CDR2 YYNGEE. The CDR3 covers 17 residues. The junction had 6 bases not matched to a gene; V was cut back by 2 bases and J by 1 base. The CDR3 sequence is CASSVGTSGVPSYEQYF. The CDR3, as DNA: TGTGCCAGCAGCGTCGGGACTAGCGGGGTCCCATCCTACGAGCAGTACTTC. The full variable domain, with the rest looked up from reference TRBV9 and TRBJ2-7, is DSGVTQTPKHLITATGQRVTLRCSPRSGDLSVYWYQQSLDQGLQFLIQYYNGEERAKGNILERFSAQQFPDLHSELNLSSLELGDSALYFCASSVGTSGVPSYEQYFGPGTRLTVT.

CDR3 bases: TGTGCCAGCAGCTTGCGGGGGGCGTTATGGACTGAAGCTTTCTTT. This translates into CASSLRGALWTEAFF. V is TRBV13 and J is TRBJ1-1; the D gene is possibly TRBD1 (6 bases). This CDR3 region has 15 residues. The germline CDR1 and CDR2 sequences are PRHDT and FYEKMQ (reference sequence). V lost 3 bases and J lost 5, with 16 bases in between.

The V gene is TRBV15, the J gene TRBJ1-1, with 11 positions matching TRBD1. The V gene end was trimmed by 1 base and the J gene end by 1 base; junction bases not matched to a gene: 2. There are 16 residues in the CDR3. Germline CDR1 and CDR2: LNHNV and YYDKDF (reference sequence). The CDR3 sequence: CATSRGGTGGNTEAFF. CDR3 coding DNA: TGTGCCACCAGCAGAGGAGGGACAGGGGGGAACACTGAAGCTTTCTTT. The variable domain in full, with the rest retrieved from reference TRBV15 and TRBJ1-1, is DAMVIQNPRYQVTQFGKPVTLSCSQTLNHNVMYWYQQKSSQAPKLLFHYYDKDFNNEADTPDNFQSRRPNTSFCFLDIRSPGLGDTAMYLCATSRGGTGGNTEAFFGQGTRLTVV.